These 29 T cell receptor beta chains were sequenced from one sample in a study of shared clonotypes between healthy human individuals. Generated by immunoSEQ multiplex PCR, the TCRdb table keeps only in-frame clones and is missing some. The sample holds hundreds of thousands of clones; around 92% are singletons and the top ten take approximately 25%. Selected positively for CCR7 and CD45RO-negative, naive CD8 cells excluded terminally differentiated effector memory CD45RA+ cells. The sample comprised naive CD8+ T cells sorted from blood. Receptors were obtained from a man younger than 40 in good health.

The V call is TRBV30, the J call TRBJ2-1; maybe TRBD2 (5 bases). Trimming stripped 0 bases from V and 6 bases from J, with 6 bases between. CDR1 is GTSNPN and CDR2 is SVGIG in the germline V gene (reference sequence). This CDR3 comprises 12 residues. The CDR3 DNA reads TGTGCCTGGAGTGTTAGCGCCAATGAGCAGTTCTTC. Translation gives CAWSVSANEQFF.

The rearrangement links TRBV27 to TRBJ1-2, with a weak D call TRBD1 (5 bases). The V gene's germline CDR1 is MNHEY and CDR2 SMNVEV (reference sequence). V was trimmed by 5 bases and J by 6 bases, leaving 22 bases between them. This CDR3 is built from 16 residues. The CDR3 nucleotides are TGTGCCAGCAGTCCAAAGACGAGGGGAGGAATCGATGGCTACACCTTC. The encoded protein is CASSPKTRGGIDGYTF.

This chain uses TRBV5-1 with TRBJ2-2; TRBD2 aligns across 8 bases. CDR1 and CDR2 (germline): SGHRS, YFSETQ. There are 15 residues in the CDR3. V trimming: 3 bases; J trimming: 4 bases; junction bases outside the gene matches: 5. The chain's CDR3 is CASSSGTSPTGELFF. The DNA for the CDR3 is TGCGCCAGCAGCTCCGGGACTAGTCCCACCGGGGAGCTGTTTTTT. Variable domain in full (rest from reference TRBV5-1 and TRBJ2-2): KAGVTQTPRYLIKTRGQQVTLSCSPISGHRSVSWYQQTPGQGLQFLFEYFSETQRNKGNFPGRFSGRQFSNSRSEMNVSTLELGDSALYLCASSSGTSPTGELFFGEGSRLTVL.

CDR3 nucleotide sequence: TGCGCCAGCAGCCAAGGGGGACATTTAGAAGAGACCCAGTACTTC. Its protein is CASSQGGHLEETQYF. The chain employs TRBV4-1 and TRBJ2-5; maybe TRBD1 (6 bases). This CDR3 spans 15 amino acids. V was shortened by 1 base and J by 3 bases, with 12 bases between the two germline ends. From germline, CDR1 is MGHRA and CDR2 YSYEKL.

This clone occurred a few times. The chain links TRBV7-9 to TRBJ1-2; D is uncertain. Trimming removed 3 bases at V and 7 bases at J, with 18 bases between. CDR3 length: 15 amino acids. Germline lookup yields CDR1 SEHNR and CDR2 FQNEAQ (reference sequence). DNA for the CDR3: TGTGCCAGCAGCTTTTACCCGGGCGAACACTTTGGCTACACCTTC. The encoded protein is CASSFYPGEHFGYTF.

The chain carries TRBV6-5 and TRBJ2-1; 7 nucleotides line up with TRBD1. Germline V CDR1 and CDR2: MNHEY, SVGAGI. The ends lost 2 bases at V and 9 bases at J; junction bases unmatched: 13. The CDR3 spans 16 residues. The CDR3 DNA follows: TGTGCCAGCAGTTACCCCGATCGTCAGGGGGAGCGTGAGCAGTTCTTC. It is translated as CASSYPDRQGEREQFF.

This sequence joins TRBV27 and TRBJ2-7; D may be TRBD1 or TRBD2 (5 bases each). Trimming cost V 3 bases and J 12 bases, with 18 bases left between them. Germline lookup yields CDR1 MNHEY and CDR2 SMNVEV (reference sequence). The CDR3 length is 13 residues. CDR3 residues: CASSFKARDRWYF. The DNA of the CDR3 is TGTGCCAGCAGTTTCAAAGCCCGGGACCGATGGTACTTC.

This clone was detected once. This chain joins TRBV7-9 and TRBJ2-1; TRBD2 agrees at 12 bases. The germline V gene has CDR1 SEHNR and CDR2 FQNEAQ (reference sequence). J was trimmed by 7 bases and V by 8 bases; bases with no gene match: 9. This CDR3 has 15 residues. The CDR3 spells CASYDLAGGPNEQFF. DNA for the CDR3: TGTGCCAGCTATGATCTAGCGGGAGGGCCTAATGAGCAGTTCTTC.

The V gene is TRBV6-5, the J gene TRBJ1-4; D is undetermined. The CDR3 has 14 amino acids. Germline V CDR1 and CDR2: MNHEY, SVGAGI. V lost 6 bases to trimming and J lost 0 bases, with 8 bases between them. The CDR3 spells CASSHRPTNEKLFF. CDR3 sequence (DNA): TGTGCCAGCAGCCACAGACCAACTAATGAAAAACTGTTTTTT.

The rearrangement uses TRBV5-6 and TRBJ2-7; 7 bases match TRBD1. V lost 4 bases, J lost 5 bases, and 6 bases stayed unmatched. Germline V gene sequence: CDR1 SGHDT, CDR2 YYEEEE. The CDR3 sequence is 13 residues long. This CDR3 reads CASSGKDRDEQYF. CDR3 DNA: TGTGCCAGCAGCGGAAAAGACAGGGACGAGCAGTACTTC.

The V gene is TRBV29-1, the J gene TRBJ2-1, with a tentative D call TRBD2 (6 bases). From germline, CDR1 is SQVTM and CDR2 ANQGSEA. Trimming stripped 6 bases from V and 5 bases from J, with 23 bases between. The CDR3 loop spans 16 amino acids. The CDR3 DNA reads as TGCAGCGTGGGGGGACGTACCGATGCCAATAACAATGAGCAGTTCTTC. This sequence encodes CSVGGRTDANNNEQFF.

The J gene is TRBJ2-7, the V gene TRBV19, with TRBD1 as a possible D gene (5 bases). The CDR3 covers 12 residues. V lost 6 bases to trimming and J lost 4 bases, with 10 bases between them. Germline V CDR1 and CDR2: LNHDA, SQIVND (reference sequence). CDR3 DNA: TGTGCCAGTAGCCCAGGGTGGTACGAGCAGTACTTC. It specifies CASSPGWYEQYF.

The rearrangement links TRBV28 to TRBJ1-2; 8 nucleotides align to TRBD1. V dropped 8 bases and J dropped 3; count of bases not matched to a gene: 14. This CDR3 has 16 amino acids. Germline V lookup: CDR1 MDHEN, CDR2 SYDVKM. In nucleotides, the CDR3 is TGTGCCAGCTGCTCAAAACCGGGACAGGTCGACTATGGCTACACCTTC. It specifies CASCSKPGQVDYGYTF.

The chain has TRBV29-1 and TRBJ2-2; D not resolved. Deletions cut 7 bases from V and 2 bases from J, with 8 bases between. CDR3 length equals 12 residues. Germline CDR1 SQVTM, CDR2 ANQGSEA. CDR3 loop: CSAVYNTGELFF. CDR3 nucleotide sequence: TGCAGCGCTGTATATAACACCGGGGAGCTGTTTTTT.

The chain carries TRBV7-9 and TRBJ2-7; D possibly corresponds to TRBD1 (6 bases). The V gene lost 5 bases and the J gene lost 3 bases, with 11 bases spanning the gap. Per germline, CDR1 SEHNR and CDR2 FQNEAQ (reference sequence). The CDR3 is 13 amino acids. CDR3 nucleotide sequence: TGTGCCAGCAGCGACCAGGGACACTACGAGCAGTACTTC. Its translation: CASSDQGHYEQYF.

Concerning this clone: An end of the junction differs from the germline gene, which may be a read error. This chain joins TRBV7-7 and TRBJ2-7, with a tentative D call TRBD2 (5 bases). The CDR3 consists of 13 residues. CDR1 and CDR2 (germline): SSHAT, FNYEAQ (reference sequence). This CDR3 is CASSPPGSDEQYF. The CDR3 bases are TGTGCTAGCAGCCCCCCTGGTAGCGACGAGCAGTACTTC.

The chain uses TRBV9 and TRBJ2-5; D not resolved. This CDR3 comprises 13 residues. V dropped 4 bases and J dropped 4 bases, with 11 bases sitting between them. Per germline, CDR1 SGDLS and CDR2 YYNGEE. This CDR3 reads CASSIGRRETQYF. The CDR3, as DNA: TGTGCCAGCAGCATAGGGCGGAGAGAGACCCAGTACTTC.

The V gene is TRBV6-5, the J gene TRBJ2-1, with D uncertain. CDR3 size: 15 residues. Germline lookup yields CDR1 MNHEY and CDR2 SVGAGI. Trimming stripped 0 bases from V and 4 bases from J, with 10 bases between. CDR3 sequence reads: CASSYSALPYNEQFF. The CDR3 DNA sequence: TGTGCCAGCAGTTACTCAGCGCTCCCTTACAATGAGCAGTTCTTC.

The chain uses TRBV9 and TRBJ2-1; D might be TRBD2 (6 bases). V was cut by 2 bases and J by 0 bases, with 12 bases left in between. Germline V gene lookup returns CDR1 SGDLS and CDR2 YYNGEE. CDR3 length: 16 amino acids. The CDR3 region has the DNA TGTGCCAGCAGCGTCGATAGCGGTAGCTCCTACAATGAGCAGTTCTTC. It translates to CASSVDSGSSYNEQFF.

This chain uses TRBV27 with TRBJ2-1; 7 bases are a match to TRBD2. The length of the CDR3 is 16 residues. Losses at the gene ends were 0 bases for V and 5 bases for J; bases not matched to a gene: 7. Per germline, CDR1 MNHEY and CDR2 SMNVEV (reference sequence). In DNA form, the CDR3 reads TGTGCCAGCAGTTTATCTGTAGCGGGTCCACACAATGAGCAGTTCTTC. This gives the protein CASSLSVAGPHNEQFF.

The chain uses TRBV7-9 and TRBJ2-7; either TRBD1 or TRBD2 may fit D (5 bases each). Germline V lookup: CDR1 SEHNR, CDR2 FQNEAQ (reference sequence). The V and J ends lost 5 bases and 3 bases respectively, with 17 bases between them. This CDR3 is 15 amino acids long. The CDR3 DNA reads TGTGCCAGCAGCCGAGGGTGGGGCGAAAACTACGAGCAGTACTTC. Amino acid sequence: CASSRGWGENYEQYF.

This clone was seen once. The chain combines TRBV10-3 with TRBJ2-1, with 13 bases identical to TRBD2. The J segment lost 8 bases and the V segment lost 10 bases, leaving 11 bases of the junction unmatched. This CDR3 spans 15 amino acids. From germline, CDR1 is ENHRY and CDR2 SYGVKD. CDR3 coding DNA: TGTGCCACCGCAACACTAGCGGGAGGGCCACATGAGCAGTTCTTC. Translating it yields CATATLAGGPHEQFF.

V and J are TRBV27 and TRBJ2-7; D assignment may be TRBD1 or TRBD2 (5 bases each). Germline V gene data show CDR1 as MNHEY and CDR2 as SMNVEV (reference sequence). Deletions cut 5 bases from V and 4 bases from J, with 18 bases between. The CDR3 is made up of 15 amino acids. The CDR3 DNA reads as TGTGCCAGCAGTCCTAGGCGAGGGGTTGATTACGAGCAGTACTTC. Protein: CASSPRRGVDYEQYF.

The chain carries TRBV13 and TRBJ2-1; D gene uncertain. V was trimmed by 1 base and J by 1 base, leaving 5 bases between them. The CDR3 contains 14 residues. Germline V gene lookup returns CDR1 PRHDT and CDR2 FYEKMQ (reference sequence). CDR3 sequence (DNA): TGTGCCAGCAGCTTAGATTCGTCCTACAATGAGCAGTTCTTC. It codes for CASSLDSSYNEQFF.

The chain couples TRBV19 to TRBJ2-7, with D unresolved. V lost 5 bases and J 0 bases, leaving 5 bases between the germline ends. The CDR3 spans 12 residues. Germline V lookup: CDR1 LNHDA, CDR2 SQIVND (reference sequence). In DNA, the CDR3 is TGTGCCAGTAGTCAGAACTCCTACGAGCAGTACTTC. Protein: CASSQNSYEQYF.

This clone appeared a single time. CDR3 nucleotides: TGTGCCAGCAGCCCAAACCTCGACCAGCCCCAGCATTTT. Translating it yields CASSPNLDQPQHF. The chain has TRBV5-8 and TRBJ1-5; D is unclear. The germline V gene encodes CDR1 SGHTS and CDR2 YDEGEE. This CDR3 contains 13 residues. V was pared by 4 bases and J by 7 bases, with 12 bases between. The full variable domain, with the rest looked up from reference TRBV5-8 and TRBJ1-5, is EAGVTQSPTHLIKTRGQQATLRCSPISGHTSVYWYQQALGLGLQFLLWYDEGEERNRGNFPPRFSGRQFPNYSSELNVNALELEDSALYLCASSPNLDQPQHFGDGTRLSIL.

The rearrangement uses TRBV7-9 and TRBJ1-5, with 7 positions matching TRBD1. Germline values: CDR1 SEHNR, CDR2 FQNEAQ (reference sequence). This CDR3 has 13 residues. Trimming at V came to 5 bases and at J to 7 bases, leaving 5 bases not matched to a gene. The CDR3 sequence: CASSPEGAQPQHF. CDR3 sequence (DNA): TGTGCCAGCAGCCCGGAGGGGGCCCAGCCCCAGCATTTT.

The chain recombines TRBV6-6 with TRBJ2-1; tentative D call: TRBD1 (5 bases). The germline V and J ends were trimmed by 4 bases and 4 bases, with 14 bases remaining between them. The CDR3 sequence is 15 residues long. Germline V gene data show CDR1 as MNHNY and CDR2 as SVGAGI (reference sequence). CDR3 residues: CASSSRQGIYNEQFF. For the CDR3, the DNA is TGTGCCAGCAGTTCGCGGCAGGGAATTTACAATGAGCAGTTCTTC.

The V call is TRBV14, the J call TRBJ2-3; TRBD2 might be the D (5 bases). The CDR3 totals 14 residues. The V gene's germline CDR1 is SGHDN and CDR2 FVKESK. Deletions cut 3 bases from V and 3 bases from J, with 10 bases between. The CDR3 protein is CASSHGTGTDTQYF. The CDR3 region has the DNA TGTGCCAGCAGCCATGGTACGGGGACAGATACGCAGTATTTT.